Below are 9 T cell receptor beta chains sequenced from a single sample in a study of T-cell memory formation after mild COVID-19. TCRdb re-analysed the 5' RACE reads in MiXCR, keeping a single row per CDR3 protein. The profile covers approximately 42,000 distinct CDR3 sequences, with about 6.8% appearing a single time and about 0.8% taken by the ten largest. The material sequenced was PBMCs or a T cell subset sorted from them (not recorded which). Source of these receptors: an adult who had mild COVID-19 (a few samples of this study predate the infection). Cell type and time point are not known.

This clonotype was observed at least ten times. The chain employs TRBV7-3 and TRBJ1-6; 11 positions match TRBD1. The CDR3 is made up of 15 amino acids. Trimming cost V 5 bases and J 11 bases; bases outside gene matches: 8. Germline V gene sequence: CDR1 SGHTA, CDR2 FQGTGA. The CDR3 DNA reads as TGTGCCAGCAGCCTCCGGGACAGGGGGGTAACACCCCTCCACTTT. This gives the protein CASSLRDRGVTPLHF.

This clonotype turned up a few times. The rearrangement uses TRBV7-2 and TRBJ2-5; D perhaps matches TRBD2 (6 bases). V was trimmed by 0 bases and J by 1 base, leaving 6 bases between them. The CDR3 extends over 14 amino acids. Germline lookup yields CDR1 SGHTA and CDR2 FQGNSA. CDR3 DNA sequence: TGTGCCAGCAGCTTAGCTAGCGGCCAAGAGACCCAGTACTTC. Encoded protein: CASSLASGQETQYF.

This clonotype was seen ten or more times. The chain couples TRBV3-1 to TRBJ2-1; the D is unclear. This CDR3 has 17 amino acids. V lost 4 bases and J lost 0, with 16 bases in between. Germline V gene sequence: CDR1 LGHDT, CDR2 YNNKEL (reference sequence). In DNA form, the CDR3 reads TGTGCCAGCAGCCTCATCGCTGACCTCCGCTCCTACAATGAGCAGTTCTTC. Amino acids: CASSLIADLRSYNEQFF.

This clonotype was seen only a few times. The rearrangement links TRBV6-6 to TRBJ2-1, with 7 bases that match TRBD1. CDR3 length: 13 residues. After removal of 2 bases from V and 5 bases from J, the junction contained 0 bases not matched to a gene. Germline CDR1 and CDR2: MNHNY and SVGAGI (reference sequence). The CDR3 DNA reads TGTGCCAGCAGTTACGGGACAGACAATGAGCAGTTCTTC. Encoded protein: CASSYGTDNEQFF.

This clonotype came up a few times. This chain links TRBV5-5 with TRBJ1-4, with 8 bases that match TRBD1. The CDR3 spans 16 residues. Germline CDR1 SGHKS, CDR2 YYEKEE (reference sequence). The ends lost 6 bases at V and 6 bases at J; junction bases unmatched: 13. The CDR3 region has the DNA TGTGCCAGCAACCCCCCGACAGGGGCGATAGATGAAAAACTGTTTTTT. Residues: CASNPPTGAIDEKLFF.

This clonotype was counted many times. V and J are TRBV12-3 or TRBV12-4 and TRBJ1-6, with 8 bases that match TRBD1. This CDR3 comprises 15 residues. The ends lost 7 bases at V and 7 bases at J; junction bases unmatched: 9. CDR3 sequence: CASTSRTGMNSPLHF. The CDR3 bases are TGTGCCAGCACCTCCAGGACAGGGATGAATTCACCCCTCCACTTT.

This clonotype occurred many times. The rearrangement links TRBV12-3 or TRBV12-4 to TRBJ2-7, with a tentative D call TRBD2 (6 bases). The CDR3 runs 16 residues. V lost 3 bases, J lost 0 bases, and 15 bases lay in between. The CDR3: CASSFSIGSRSYEQYF. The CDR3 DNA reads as TGTGCCAGCAGTTTTTCGATCGGGAGTCGCTCCTACGAGCAGTACTTC.

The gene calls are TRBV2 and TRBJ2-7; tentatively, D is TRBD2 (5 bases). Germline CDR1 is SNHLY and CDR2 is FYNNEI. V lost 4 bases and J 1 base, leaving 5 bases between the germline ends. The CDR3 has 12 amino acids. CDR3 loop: CASSGTSYEQYF. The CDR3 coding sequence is TGTGCCAGCAGTGGGACTTCCTACGAGCAGTACTTC.

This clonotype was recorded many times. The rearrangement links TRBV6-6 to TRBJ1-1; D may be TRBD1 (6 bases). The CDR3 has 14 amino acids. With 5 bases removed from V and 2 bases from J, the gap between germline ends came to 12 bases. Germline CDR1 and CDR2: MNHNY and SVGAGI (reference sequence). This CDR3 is CASSDEDRNTEAFF. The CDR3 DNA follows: TGTGCCAGCAGTGACGAGGACAGAAACACTGAAGCTTTCTTT.